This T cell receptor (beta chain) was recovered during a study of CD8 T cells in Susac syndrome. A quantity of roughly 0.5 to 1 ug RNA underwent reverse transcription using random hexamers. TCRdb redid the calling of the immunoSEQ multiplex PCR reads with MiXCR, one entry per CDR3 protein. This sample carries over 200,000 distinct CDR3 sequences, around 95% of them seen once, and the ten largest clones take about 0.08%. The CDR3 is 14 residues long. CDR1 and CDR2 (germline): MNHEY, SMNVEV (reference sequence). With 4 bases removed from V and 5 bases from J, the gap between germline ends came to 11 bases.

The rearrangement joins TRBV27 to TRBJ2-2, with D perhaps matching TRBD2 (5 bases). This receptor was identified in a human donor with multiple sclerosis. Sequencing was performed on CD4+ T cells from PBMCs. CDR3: CASSSWTETGELFF. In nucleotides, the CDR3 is TGTGCCAGCAGTTCCTGGACTGAGACCGGGGAGCTGTTTTTT.